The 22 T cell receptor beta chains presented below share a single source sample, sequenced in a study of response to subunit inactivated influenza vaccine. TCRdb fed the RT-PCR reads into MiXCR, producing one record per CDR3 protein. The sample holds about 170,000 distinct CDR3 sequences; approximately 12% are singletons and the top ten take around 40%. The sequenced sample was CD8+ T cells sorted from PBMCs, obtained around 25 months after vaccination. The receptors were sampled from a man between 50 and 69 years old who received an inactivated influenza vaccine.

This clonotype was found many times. CDR3 in amino acids: CASSQEYRGPETQYF. Here the CDR3 DNA reads TGTGCCAGCAGCCAAGAGTACAGGGGGCCAGAGACCCAGTACTTC. J is TRBJ2-5 and V is TRBV4-2, with 9 bases matching TRBD1. The germline gives CDR1 LGHNA, CDR2 YNFKEQ. The V segment lost 0 bases and the J segment 4 bases; nucleotides outside the gene matches: 3. The CDR3 loop spans 15 amino acids.

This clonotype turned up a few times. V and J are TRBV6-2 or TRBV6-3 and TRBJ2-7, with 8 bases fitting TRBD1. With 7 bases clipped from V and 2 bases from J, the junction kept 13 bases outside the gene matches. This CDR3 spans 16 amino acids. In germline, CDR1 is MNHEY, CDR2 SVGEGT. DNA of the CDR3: TGTGCCAGCACCTTATACCGACAGGGGAGCACCTACGAGCAGTACTTC. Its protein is CASTLYRQGSTYEQYF.

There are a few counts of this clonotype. CDR3 in DNA: TGTGCCAGCAGCTTAGCCAGGGAAGCCTACAATGAGCAGTTCTTC. It codes for CASSLAREAYNEQFF. The chain combines TRBV7-9 with TRBJ2-1; D possibly corresponds to TRBD1 (5 bases). This CDR3 region has 15 residues. From germline, CDR1 is SEHNR and CDR2 FQNEAQ (reference sequence). Between the trimmed V and J ends, which lost 0 bases and 2 bases, there was a span of 8 bases.

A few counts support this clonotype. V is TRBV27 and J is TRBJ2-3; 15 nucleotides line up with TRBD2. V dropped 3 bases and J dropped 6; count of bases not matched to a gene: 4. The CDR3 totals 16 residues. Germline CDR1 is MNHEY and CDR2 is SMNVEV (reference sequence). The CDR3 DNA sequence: TGTGCCAGCAGTTTTGGGACTAGCGGGGGGACTGATACGCAGTATTTT. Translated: CASSFGTSGGTDTQYF.

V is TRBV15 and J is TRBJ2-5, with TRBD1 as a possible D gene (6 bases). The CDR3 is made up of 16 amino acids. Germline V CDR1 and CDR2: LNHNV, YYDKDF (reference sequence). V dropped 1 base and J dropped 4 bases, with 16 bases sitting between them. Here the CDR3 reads CATSRGLGQIGETQYF. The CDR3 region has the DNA TGTGCCACCAGCAGAGGACTCGGACAGATTGGAGAGACCCAGTACTTC.

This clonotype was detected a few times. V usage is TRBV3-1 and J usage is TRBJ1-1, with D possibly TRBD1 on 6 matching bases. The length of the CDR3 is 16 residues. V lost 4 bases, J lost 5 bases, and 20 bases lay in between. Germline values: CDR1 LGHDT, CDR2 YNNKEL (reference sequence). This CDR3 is CASSPLAVQGGTEAFF. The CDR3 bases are TGTGCCAGCAGCCCCCTTGCGGTACAGGGAGGAACTGAAGCTTTCTTT.

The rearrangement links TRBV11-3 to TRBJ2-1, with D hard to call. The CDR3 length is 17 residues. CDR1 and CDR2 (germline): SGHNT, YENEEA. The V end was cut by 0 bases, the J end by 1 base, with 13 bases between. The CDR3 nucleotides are TGTGCCAGCAGCTTAGATCCTCCGGCGGCTTCCTACAATGAGCAGTTCTTC. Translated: CASSLDPPAASYNEQFF.

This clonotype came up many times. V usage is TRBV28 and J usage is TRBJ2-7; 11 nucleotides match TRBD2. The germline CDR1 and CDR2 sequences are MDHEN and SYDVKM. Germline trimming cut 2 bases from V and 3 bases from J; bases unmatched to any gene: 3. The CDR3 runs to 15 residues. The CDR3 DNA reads TGTGCCAGCAGTTTAATCCTAGCGGGAGGCTACGAGCAGTACTTC. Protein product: CASSLILAGGYEQYF. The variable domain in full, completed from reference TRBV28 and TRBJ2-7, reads DVKVTQSSRYLVKRTGEKVFLECVQDMDHENMFWYRQDPGLGLRLIYFSYDVKMKEKGDIPEGYSVSREKKERFSLILESASTNQTSMYLCASSLILAGGYEQYFGPGTRLTVT.

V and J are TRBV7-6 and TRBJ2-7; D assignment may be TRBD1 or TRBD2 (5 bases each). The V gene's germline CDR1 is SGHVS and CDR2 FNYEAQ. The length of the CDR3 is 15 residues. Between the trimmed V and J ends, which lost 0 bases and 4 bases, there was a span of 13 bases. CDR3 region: CASSLAFGATYEQYF. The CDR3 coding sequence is TGTGCCAGCAGCTTAGCGTTCGGGGCTACGTACGAGCAGTACTTC. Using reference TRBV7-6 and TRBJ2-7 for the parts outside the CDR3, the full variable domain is GAGVSQSPRYKVTKRGQDVALRCDPISGHVSLYWYRQALGQGPEFLTYFNYEAQQDKSGLPNDRFSAERPEGSISTLTIQRTEQRDSAMYRCASSLAFGATYEQYFGPGTRLTVT.

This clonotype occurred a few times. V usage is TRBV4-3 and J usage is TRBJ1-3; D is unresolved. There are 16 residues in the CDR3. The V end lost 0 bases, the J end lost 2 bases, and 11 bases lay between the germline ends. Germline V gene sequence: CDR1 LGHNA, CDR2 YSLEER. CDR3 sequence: CASSQEVKLTGNTIYF. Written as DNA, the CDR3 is TGCGCCAGCAGCCAAGAGGTGAAGCTTACTGGAAACACCATATATTTT.

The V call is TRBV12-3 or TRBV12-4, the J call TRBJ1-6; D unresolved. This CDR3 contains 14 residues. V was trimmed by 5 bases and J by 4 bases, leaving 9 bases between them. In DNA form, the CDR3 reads TGTGCCAGCAGTCTGGACGGTTATAATTCACCCCTCCACTTT. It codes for CASSLDGYNSPLHF.

CDR3 residues: CATNDGGYEQYF. For the CDR3, the DNA is TGTGCCACCAACGACGGAGGCTACGAGCAGTACTTC. This chain connects TRBV6-6 to TRBJ2-7; D perhaps matches TRBD2 (5 bases). The CDR3 has 12 amino acids. The ends were cut back, 10 bases at V and 3 bases at J, with 13 bases in the middle. Germline V gene data show CDR1 as MNHNY and CDR2 as SVGAGI (reference sequence).

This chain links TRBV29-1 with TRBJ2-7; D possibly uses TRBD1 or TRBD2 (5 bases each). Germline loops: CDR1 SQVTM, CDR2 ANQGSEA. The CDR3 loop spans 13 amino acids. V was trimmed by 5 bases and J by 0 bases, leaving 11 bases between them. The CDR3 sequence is CSVLSGSSYEQYF. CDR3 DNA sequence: TGCAGCGTTTTATCAGGGAGCTCCTACGAGCAGTACTTC.

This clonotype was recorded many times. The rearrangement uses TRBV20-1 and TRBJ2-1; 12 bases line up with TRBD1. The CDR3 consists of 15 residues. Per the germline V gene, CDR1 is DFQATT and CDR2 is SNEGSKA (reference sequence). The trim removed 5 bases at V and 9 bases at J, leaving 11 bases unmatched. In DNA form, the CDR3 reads TGCAGTGCTTCTAGGGGGGGACAGGGGGCGTTTGAGCAGTTCTTC. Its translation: CSASRGGQGAFEQFF.

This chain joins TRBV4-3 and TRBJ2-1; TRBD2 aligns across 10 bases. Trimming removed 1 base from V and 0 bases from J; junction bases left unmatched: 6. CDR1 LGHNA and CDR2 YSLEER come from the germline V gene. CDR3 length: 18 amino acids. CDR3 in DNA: TGCGCCAGCAGCCAAGTAGAGGCTAGCGGGAGCTCCTACAATGAGCAGTTCTTC. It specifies CASSQVEASGSSYNEQFF.

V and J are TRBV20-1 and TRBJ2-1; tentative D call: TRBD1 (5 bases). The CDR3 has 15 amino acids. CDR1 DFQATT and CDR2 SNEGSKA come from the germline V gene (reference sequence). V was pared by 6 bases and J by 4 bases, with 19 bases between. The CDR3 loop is CSAKGAPGAYNEQFF. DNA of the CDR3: TGCAGTGCGAAAGGGGCTCCGGGCGCTTACAATGAGCAGTTCTTC.

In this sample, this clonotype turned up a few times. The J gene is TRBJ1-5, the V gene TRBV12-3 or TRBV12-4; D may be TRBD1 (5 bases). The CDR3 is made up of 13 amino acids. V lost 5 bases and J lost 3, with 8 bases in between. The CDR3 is CASSGGINQPQHF. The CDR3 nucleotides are TGTGCCAGCAGTGGGGGGATCAATCAGCCCCAGCATTTT.

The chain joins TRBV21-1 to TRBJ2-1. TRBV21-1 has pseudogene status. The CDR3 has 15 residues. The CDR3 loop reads CASSKETGIFNEQFF. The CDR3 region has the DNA TGTGCCAGCAGCAAAGAGACGGGCATATTCAATGAGCAGTTCTTC.

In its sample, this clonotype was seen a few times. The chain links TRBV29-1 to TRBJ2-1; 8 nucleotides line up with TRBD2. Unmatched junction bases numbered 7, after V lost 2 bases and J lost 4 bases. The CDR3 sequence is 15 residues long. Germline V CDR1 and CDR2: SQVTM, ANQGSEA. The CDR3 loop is CSVELGREAYNEQFF. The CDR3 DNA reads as TGCAGCGTTGAACTAGGGCGGGAGGCGTACAATGAGCAGTTCTTC.

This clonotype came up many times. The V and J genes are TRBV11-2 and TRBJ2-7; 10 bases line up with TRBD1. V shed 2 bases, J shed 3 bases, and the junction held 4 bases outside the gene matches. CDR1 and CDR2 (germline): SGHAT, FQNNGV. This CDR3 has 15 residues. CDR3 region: CASSLWDRGVYEQYF. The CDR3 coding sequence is TGTGCCAGCAGCTTATGGGACAGGGGAGTCTACGAGCAGTACTTC.

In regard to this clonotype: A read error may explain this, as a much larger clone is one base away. CDR3 bases: TGCGCCTGCAGCTTGCCCCCCGACGGACCTAGCACAGATACGCAGTATTTT. This codes for CACSLPPDGPSTDTQYF. This chain connects TRBV5-1 to TRBJ2-3; D gene uncertain. Germline assignment: CDR1 SGHRS and CDR2 YFSETQ. The CDR3 is 17 amino acids.

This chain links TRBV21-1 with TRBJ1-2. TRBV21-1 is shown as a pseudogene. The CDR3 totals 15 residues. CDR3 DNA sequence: TGTGCCAGCAGCAATGGCAGGGCTACTTCTAGCGGCTACACCTTC. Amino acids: CASSNGRATSSGYTF.